The 21 T cell receptor beta chains below all came from one sample that was sequenced in a study of blood T cell repertoires in COVID-19. TCRdb's table, derived via immunoSEQ multiplex PCR, lists solely in-frame clones and lacks some. In the table there are some 320,000 clones, more than 70% of which are singletons. The sequenced material came from peripheral blood. The receptors stem from a woman in her twenties or thirties who had recovered from COVID-19.

V and J are TRBV5-4 and TRBJ2-7; 7 nucleotides line up with TRBD1. The CDR3 covers 15 residues. Trimming at V came to 4 bases and at J to 0 bases, leaving 7 bases not matched to a gene. Germline-derived CDR1 and CDR2 are SGHNT and YYREEE (reference sequence). The CDR3 nucleotides are TGTGCCAGCAGCGACCGGGACAGAATCTCCTACGAGCAGTACTTC. Translation gives CASSDRDRISYEQYF.

The J gene is TRBJ2-2, the V gene TRBV4-1, with 9 bases fitting TRBD1. CDR1 and CDR2 from the germline V gene are MGHRA and YSYEKL. Unmatched junction bases numbered 8, after V lost 2 bases and J lost 7 bases. The CDR3 is 16 residues long. This CDR3 is CASSQQIQGASGELFF. The DNA of the CDR3 is TGCGCCAGCAGCCAACAAATACAGGGGGCGAGCGGGGAGCTGTTTTTT.

The genes are TRBV27 and TRBJ2-7; 9 nucleotides match TRBD2. The V gene end was trimmed by 8 bases and the J gene end by 2 bases; junction bases not matched to a gene: 7. The CDR3 spans 14 residues. Germline CDR1 MNHEY, CDR2 SMNVEV (reference sequence). The CDR3 DNA sequence: TGTGCCAGCGGGTTAGCGGGGGCACCCTACGAGCAGTACTTC. Translating it yields CASGLAGAPYEQYF.

This clone was counted a few times. The rearrangement links TRBV18 to TRBJ2-2, with 14 bases aligning to TRBD2. This CDR3 spans 17 amino acids. J lost 5 bases, V lost 1 base, and 3 bases had no gene match. Germline CDR1 KGHSH, CDR2 LQKENI. CDR3 sequence reads: CASSPRGLAGGTGELFF. CDR3 nucleotide sequence: TGTGCCAGCTCACCACGAGGACTAGCGGGGGGAACCGGGGAGCTGTTTTTT.

The chain employs TRBV5-4 and TRBJ2-2; D is perhaps TRBD1 (6 bases). Trimming shortened V by 6 bases and J by 3 bases, and 15 bases separated the two germline ends. The CDR3 runs 15 residues. From germline, CDR1 is SGHNT and CDR2 YYREEE (reference sequence). The CDR3 DNA is TGTGCCAGCACCATACTAGGACAGTACACCGGGGAGCTGTTTTTT. Translating it yields CASTILGQYTGELFF.

The J gene is TRBJ1-6, the V gene TRBV2; no definite D call. Trimming removed 1 base from V and 6 bases from J, with 16 bases in between. Germline CDR1 reads SNHLY; CDR2 reads FYNNEI. This CDR3 is 17 amino acids long. The CDR3 loop reads CASSEGHTIIRNSPLHF. CDR3 nucleotide sequence: TGTGCCAGCAGTGAAGGGCACACCATCATACGTAATTCACCCCTCCACTTT.

The J gene is TRBJ2-1, the V gene TRBV15; D is possibly TRBD2 (6 bases). This CDR3 has 13 residues. Germline CDR1 LNHNV, CDR2 YYDKDF (reference sequence). With 0 bases removed from V and 14 bases from J, the gap between germline ends came to 14 bases. The CDR3 DNA is TGTGCCACCAGCAGAGATCGTGGCAGGGAGGAGTTCTTC. It codes for CATSRDRGREEFF.

Remarks on this clone: Other DNA sequences of this sample code for an identical CDR3. The chain links TRBV28 to TRBJ2-7; D is ambiguous. CDR3 length equals 12 residues. Germline V gives CDR1 MDHEN, CDR2 SYDVKM. V lost 5 bases, J lost 4 bases, and 9 bases lay in between. CDR3 in amino acids: CASSLPGYEQYF. The CDR3 DNA reads TGTGCCAGCAGTCTCCCAGGATACGAGCAGTACTTC.

On this clone: The sample contains more than one DNA sequence encoding this CDR3. This rearrangement joins TRBV9 to TRBJ1-2; D is unclear. Germline V lookup: CDR1 SGDLS, CDR2 YYNGEE. The CDR3 sequence is 15 residues long. V dropped 0 bases and J dropped 2 bases, with 11 bases sitting between them. The CDR3 loop reads CASSVEAGGNYGYTF. Here the CDR3 DNA reads TGTGCCAGCAGCGTAGAGGCGGGCGGAAACTATGGCTACACCTTC.

The rearrangement links TRBV3-1 (or the pseudogene TRBV3-2) to TRBJ2-3; 9 bases are a match to TRBD2. The CDR3 extends over 15 amino acids. The trim removed 4 bases at V and 0 bases at J, leaving 2 bases unmatched. Germline V lookup: CDR1 LGHDT, CDR2 YNNKEL (reference sequence). Here the CDR3 DNA reads TGTGCCAGCAGCCTCACTAGCGGGAGCACAGATACGCAGTATTTT. Protein product: CASSLTSGSTDTQYF.

The gene calls are TRBV18 and TRBJ1-6; D uncertain. This CDR3 has 13 amino acids. Trimming left V 8 bases short and J 8 bases short, with 13 bases between. The germline gives CDR1 KGHSH, CDR2 LQKENI. The CDR3 region has the DNA TGTGCCAGCGGAGGGTCCATGGATTCACCCCTCCACTTT. Protein: CASGGSMDSPLHF.

This chain uses TRBV13 with TRBJ2-1; D might be TRBD2 (6 bases). CDR3 length equals 16 residues. CDR1 and CDR2 from the germline V gene are PRHDT and FYEKMQ (reference sequence). V lost 5 bases to trimming and J lost 4 bases, with 18 bases between them. The CDR3 loop is CASSPPREFGYNEQFF. DNA of the CDR3: TGTGCCAGCAGCCCGCCCCGGGAGTTCGGTTACAATGAGCAGTTCTTC.

This rearrangement joins TRBV7-2 to TRBJ1-2; TRBD1 might be the D (5 bases). V was shortened by 3 bases and J by 10 bases, with 24 bases between the two germline ends. CDR3 length: 16 residues. CDR1 is SGHTA and CDR2 is FQGNSA in the germline V gene. This CDR3 reads CASSFNPREITAYYTF. CDR3 sequence (DNA): TGTGCCAGCAGCTTCAATCCCAGGGAAATCACAGCGTACTACACCTTC.

This chain links TRBV5-4 with TRBJ2-5, with D perhaps matching TRBD1 (7 bases). Trimming left V 1 base short and J 5 bases short, with 21 bases between. Germline CDR1 reads SGHNT; CDR2 reads YYREEE (reference sequence). The CDR3 runs to 17 residues. The chain's CDR3 is CASSLRRDSEGAETQYF. CDR3 sequence (DNA): TGTGCCAGCAGCTTGAGGAGGGACAGCGAGGGAGCTGAGACCCAGTACTTC.

The count of this clone is one. The chain uses TRBV29-1 and TRBJ2-1; 11 bases are shared with TRBD2. The V and J ends lost 4 bases and 8 bases, in that order; junction bases with no gene match: 7. CDR1 and CDR2 (germline): SQVTM, ANQGSEA. CDR3 length equals 14 residues. CDR3 sequence (DNA): TGCAGCGTTGGGGCAGGACTAGCGGGCGATGAGCAGTTCTTC. Its protein is CSVGAGLAGDEQFF.

The chain is built from TRBV6-2 or TRBV6-3 and TRBJ1-4, with D hard to call. CDR1 is MNHEY, CDR2 SVGEGT, per germline. Trimming removed 2 bases from V and 3 bases from J, with 13 bases in between. The CDR3 is made up of 16 amino acids. CDR3 sequence reads: CASSYAVFSPNEKLFF. The CDR3 bases are TGTGCCAGCAGTTACGCGGTGTTCTCCCCTAATGAAAAACTGTTTTTT.

V gene TRBV7-3 combines with J gene TRBJ2-1; a possible D gene is TRBD1 (6 bases). This CDR3 has 15 residues. The germline gives CDR1 SGHTA, CDR2 FQGTGA. The germline V and J ends were trimmed by 6 bases and 3 bases, with 15 bases remaining between them. The CDR3 region is CASSSNRTVYNEQFF. The CDR3 DNA reads TGTGCCAGCAGTTCAAATAGGACAGTCTACAATGAGCAGTTCTTC.

This clone was counted once. The chain is built from TRBV2 and TRBJ2-1; TRBD2 matches at 11 bases. Germline V gene lookup returns CDR1 SNHLY and CDR2 FYNNEI. Trimming took 4 bases from V and 6 from J; bases not matched to a gene: 2. This CDR3 is 14 amino acids long. CDR3 DNA sequence: TGTGCCAGCAGTGTTAGCGGGGGGGCCAATGAGCAGTTCTTC. Encoded protein: CASSVSGGANEQFF.

The rearrangement uses TRBV3-1 (or the pseudogene TRBV3-2) and TRBJ1-1; maybe TRBD1 (6 bases). Germline V lookup: CDR1 LGHDT, CDR2 YNNKEL (reference sequence). Deletions cut 4 bases from V and 10 bases from J, with 13 bases between. The CDR3 runs to 12 residues. This CDR3 reads CASSPRGLGAFF. The CDR3 region has the DNA TGTGCCAGCAGCCCCAGGGGTTTAGGAGCTTTCTTT.

The chain links TRBV7-6 to TRBJ1-4; D perhaps matches TRBD1 (5 bases). Germline values: CDR1 SGHVS, CDR2 FNYEAQ. This CDR3 comprises 13 residues. Trimming cost V 1 base and J 7 bases, with 7 bases left between them. The CDR3 spells CASSLDRSEKLFF. CDR3 bases: TGTGCCAGCAGCTTAGACAGGAGTGAAAAACTGTTTTTT.

This chain joins TRBV23-1 and TRBJ2-1; 7 nucleotides align to TRBD1. TRBV23-1 is assigned to the ORF class and has an uncertain function. This CDR3 contains 17 residues. With V trimmed by 6 bases and J by 0 bases, 11 bases remained unmatched. The CDR3 DNA reads as TGCGCCAGCAGCACTTGGGACAGACGAGACTCCTACAATGAGCAGTTCTTC. Translation: CASSTWDRRDSYNEQFF.